One sample yielded the 4 T cell receptor beta chains listed below, sequenced in a study of control samples from healthy donors and cancer patients. Produced via immunoSEQ multiplex PCR; TCRdb's table is partial and in-frame only. The top ten hold 2.8% of the sample, which has about 49,000 clones, about 86% seen once. Sequenced material: PBMCs. The receptor set was obtained from a woman aged 45-65 years with lung cancer.

The chain uses TRBV3-1 (or the pseudogene TRBV3-2) and TRBJ2-1, with 8 positions matching TRBD2. This CDR3 region has 16 residues. Germline V gives CDR1 LGHDT, CDR2 YNNKEL (reference sequence). Trimming took 1 base from V and 0 from J; bases not matched to a gene: 2. The CDR3 nucleotides read TGTGCCAGCAGCCAAGGCGGGAGGAGCTCCTACAATGAGCAGTTCTTC. Translating gives CASSQGGRSSYNEQFF.

CDR3 DNA sequence: TGTGCCAGTAGTCCCAGGGAGTACACCGGGGAGCTGTTTTTT. This encodes CASSPREYTGELFF. The chain couples TRBV19 to TRBJ2-2, with D possibly being TRBD1 or TRBD2 (5 bases each). V lost 5 bases and J lost 3, with 10 bases in between. The CDR3 totals 14 residues. CDR1 is LNHDA and CDR2 is SQIVND in the germline V gene (reference sequence).

V usage is TRBV5-6 and J usage is TRBJ2-3, with TRBD1 identical over 7 bases. This CDR3 spans 17 amino acids. Germline trimming cut 0 bases from V and 0 bases from J; bases unmatched to any gene: 7. Germline V lookup: CDR1 SGHDT, CDR2 YYEEEE. CDR3 loop: CASSLAGNRGSTDTQYF. In DNA, the CDR3 is TGTGCCAGCAGCTTGGCCGGGAACAGGGGAAGCACAGATACGCAGTATTTT.

V gene TRBV7-2 combines with J gene TRBJ2-1; 7 bases map to TRBD2. This CDR3 contains 14 residues. CDR1 and CDR2 from the germline V gene are SGHTA and FQGNSA. Trimming at V came to 7 bases and at J to 0 bases, leaving 3 bases not matched to a gene. CDR3 DNA sequence: TGTGCCAGCACCCGGACTAGCTCCTACAATGAGCAGTTCTTC. Its translation: CASTRTSSYNEQFF.